Below, 16 T cell receptor beta chains from the same sample are listed, as sequenced in a study of technical replicates of blood from a few donors. The protocol was immunoSEQ multiplex PCR, while the TCRdb copy is restricted to in-frame clones and leaves out a portion. The data show tens of thousands of clones, 80% to 95% seen once. Specimen: T cells isolated from PBMCs. The receptors derive from a human donor in good health.

The CDR3 loop reads CASSRSGGRQPQHF. CDR3 in DNA: TGTGCCAGCAGCCGCTCAGGGGGCAGGCAGCCCCAGCATTTT. J is TRBJ1-5 and V is TRBV5-6, with TRBD1 matching over 8 bases. The CDR3 is 14 residues long. V shed 4 bases, J shed 7 bases, and the junction held 7 bases outside the gene matches. CDR1 and CDR2 (germline): SGHDT, YYEEEE.

The rearrangement links TRBV28 to TRBJ2-1, with 8 positions matching TRBD2. Per the germline V gene, CDR1 is MDHEN and CDR2 is SYDVKM. V was pared by 10 bases and J by 0 bases, with 5 bases of the junction left unmatched. This CDR3 has 14 amino acids. CDR3 residues: CATVAGGSYNEQFF. DNA for the CDR3: TGTGCCACAGTGGCGGGGGGCTCCTACAATGAGCAGTTCTTC.

This clone has just a few counts. This chain connects TRBV11-2 to TRBJ2-2; 9 nucleotides line up with TRBD2. This CDR3 has 15 residues. V dropped 7 bases and J dropped 4; count of bases not matched to a gene: 7. Germline V CDR1 and CDR2: SGHAT, FQNNGV. The CDR3 nucleotides read TGTGCCAGCATGCGCCCGGGACTAGCCACCGGGGAGCTGTTTTTT. Protein product: CASMRPGLATGELFF.

The table lists this clone with a count of one. The chain joins TRBV9 to TRBJ1-4; D is unclear. The CDR3 has 13 residues. Per the germline V gene, CDR1 is SGDLS and CDR2 is YYNGEE. V was trimmed by 0 bases and J by 15 bases, leaving 15 bases between them. CDR3 bases: TGTGCCAGCAGCGTAGATAGCCGACCTCCATTGTTTTTT. Its translation is CASSVDSRPPLFF.

The CDR3 DNA is TGTGCCAGCAGCCCTATAGGGGGCACTAATGAAAAACTGTTTTTT. Protein: CASSPIGGTNEKLFF. This sequence joins TRBV7-9 and TRBJ1-4; 7 bases are shared with TRBD1. The junction had 5 bases not matched to a gene; V was cut back by 5 bases and J by 2 bases. Germline CDR1 reads SEHNR; CDR2 reads FQNEAQ (reference sequence). The CDR3 has 15 amino acids.

The rearrangement links TRBV4-1 to TRBJ1-3; 11 bases line up with TRBD1. The CDR3 spans 15 residues. Germline assignment: CDR1 MGHRA and CDR2 YSYEKL. After removal of 4 bases from V and 8 bases from J, the junction contained 7 bases not matched to a gene. The CDR3: CASSPPGQGGYTIYF. For the CDR3, the DNA is TGCGCCAGCAGCCCCCCGGGACAGGGGGGGTACACCATATATTTT.

This chain joins TRBV5-6 and TRBJ2-7; 8 positions agree with TRBD1. With 0 bases clipped from V and 5 bases from J, the junction kept 4 bases outside the gene matches. CDR1 is SGHDT, CDR2 YYEEEE, per germline. The CDR3 totals 14 residues. Written as DNA, the CDR3 is TGTGCCAGCAGCTTGGACCAGGGGGCCGACGAGCAGTACTTC. Translated: CASSLDQGADEQYF.

This sequence joins TRBV6-6 and TRBJ1-3; D is uncertain. The germline gives CDR1 MNHNY, CDR2 SVGAGI (reference sequence). This CDR3 region has 14 residues. The V and J ends lost 2 bases and 4 bases respectively, with 9 bases between them. In DNA, the CDR3 is TGTGCCAGCAGTTACGAGGGAGTGGGAAACACCATATATTTT. Translating gives CASSYEGVGNTIYF.

The chain couples TRBV11-3 to TRBJ2-7; 13 bases agree with TRBD2. V trimming: 7 bases; J trimming: 6 bases; junction bases outside the gene matches: 6. The CDR3 length is 14 residues. Germline V lookup: CDR1 SGHNT, CDR2 YENEEA. Here the CDR3 DNA reads TGTGCCAGCACCAGGACTAGCGGGAGTTCCGAGCAGTACTTC. This encodes CASTRTSGSSEQYF. The whole variable domain, filled in from reference TRBV11-3 and TRBJ2-7, reads EAGVVQSPRYKIIEKKQPVAFWCNPISGHNTLYWYLQNLGQGPELLIRYENEEAVDDSQLPKDRFSAERLKGVDSTLKIQPAELGDSAVYLCASTRTSGSSEQYFGPGTRLTVT.

This rearrangement joins TRBV4-1 to TRBJ2-7, with a possible D match to TRBD1 (6 bases). This CDR3 has 14 amino acids. Looked up from germline, CDR1 is MGHRA and CDR2 is YSYEKL. The ends were cut back, 5 bases at V and 5 bases at J, with 16 bases in the middle. The CDR3 sequence: CASSTREGVDEQYF. The DNA of the CDR3 is TGCGCCAGCAGCACAAGAGAGGGGGTGGACGAGCAGTACTTC.

The chain joins TRBV28 to TRBJ1-5; D ambiguous. The CDR3 contains 14 residues. The ends were cut back, 5 bases at V and 4 bases at J, with 12 bases in the middle. Germline V gene lookup returns CDR1 MDHEN and CDR2 SYDVKM. DNA for the CDR3: TGTGCCAGCAGTAGGCCCAGGCTAAATCAGCCCCAGCATTTT. As protein: CASSRPRLNQPQHF.

This sequence joins TRBV27 and TRBJ1-1; D not resolved. V was cut by 2 bases and J by 0 bases, with 4 bases left in between. The CDR3 totals 13 residues. CDR1 is MNHEY, CDR2 SMNVEV, per germline (reference sequence). CDR3 amino acids: CASSLILNTEAFF. In DNA, the CDR3 is TGTGCCAGCAGTTTAATCTTGAACACTGAAGCTTTCTTT.

This chain uses TRBV7-9 with TRBJ2-7, with 8 bases lining up with TRBD1. The CDR3 consists of 15 residues. Germline-derived CDR1 and CDR2 are SEHNR and FQNEAQ (reference sequence). V trimming: 3 bases; J trimming: 4 bases; junction bases outside the gene matches: 8. The CDR3 bases are TGTGCCAGCAGCTTCGTACAGGGGGTTGGGTACGAGCAGTACTTC. The encoded protein is CASSFVQGVGYEQYF.

This chain links TRBV7-7 with TRBJ1-4, with 9 nucleotides matching TRBD1. This CDR3 is built from 17 residues. Germline values: CDR1 SSHAT, CDR2 FNYEAQ (reference sequence). After removal of 3 bases from V and 8 bases from J, the junction contained 13 bases not matched to a gene. The DNA of the CDR3 is TGTGCCAGCAGCTTCTTACCACGCCGGACAGGGGACGAAAAACTGTTTTTT. This translates into CASSFLPRRTGDEKLFF.

Regarding this clone: The sample has other DNA sequences that encode this CDR3 too. The chain carries TRBV18 and TRBJ1-1; D is ambiguous. V was shortened by 3 bases and J by 7 bases, with 6 bases between the two germline ends. The CDR3 is 11 residues long. Germline CDR1 KGHSH, CDR2 LQKENI. Here the CDR3 reads CASSPGGEAFF. In nucleotides, the CDR3 is TGTGCCAGCTCACCCGGAGGTGAAGCTTTCTTT.

The V call is TRBV19, the J call TRBJ1-1; D may be TRBD1 (5 bases). The CDR3 is 14 residues long. Trimming pared 3 bases from V and 1 base from J, leaving 9 bases between. Germline V lookup: CDR1 LNHDA, CDR2 SQIVND (reference sequence). The chain's CDR3 is CASSIFTGNTEAFF. Here the CDR3 DNA reads TGTGCCAGTAGTATTTTCACAGGGAACACTGAAGCTTTCTTT.